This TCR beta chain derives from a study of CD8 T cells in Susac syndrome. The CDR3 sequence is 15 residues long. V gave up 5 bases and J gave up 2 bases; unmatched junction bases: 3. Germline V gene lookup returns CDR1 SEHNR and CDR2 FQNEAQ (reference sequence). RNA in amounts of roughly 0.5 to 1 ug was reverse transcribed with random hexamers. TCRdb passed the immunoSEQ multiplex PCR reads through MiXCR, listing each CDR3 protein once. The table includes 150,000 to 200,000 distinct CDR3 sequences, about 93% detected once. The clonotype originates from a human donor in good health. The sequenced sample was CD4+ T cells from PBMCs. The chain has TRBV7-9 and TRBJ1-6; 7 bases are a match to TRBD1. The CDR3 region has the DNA TGTGCCAGCAGCGTGGGACAGACCTATAATTCACCCCTCCACTTT. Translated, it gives CASSVGQTYNSPLHF.